This passage covers 20 T cell receptor beta chains from one sample sequenced in a study of OX40 agonist ivuxolimab in advanced cancers. Assay: immunoSEQ multiplex PCR; the TCRdb copy retains only in-frame clones and omits some. The sample gives 30,000 to 40,000 clones, roughly 80% of which show up once; 2.6% is in the top ten. The source material was CD4+ or CD8+ T cells sorted from blood, sampled in a trial of the OX40 agonist ivuxolimab. The origin of the receptors is an adult with an advanced solid tumor such as melanoma, head and neck, liver or kidney cancer.

This sequence joins TRBV30 and TRBJ1-1; tentatively, D is TRBD1 (6 bases). Per germline, CDR1 GTSNPN and CDR2 SVGIG (reference sequence). This CDR3 spans 14 amino acids. Trimming cost V 7 bases and J 6 bases, with 21 bases left between them. The CDR3, as DNA: TGTGCCTTGTGGGGGGCGATGAGGGTGGCTGAAGCTTTCTTT. Protein sequence: CALWGAMRVAEAFF. Using reference TRBV30 and TRBJ1-1 for the parts outside the CDR3, the full variable domain is SQTIHQWPATLVQPVGSPLSLECTVEGTSNPNLYWYRQAAGRGLQLLFYSVGIGQISSEVPQNLSASRPQDRQFILSSKKLLLSDSGFYLCALWGAMRVAEAFFGQGTRLTVV.

The genes are TRBV9 and TRBJ2-5; D tentatively fits TRBD1 or TRBD2 (6 bases each). Germline CDR1 SGDLS, CDR2 YYNGEE. V was cut by 0 bases and J by 1 base, with 16 bases left in between. CDR3 length equals 17 residues. The CDR3 nucleotides read TGTGCCAGCAGCGTAGGCGGAGGGACACTTCTCCAAGAGACCCAGTACTTC. This gives the protein CASSVGGGTLLQETQYF.

This clone has a single count. The V and J genes are TRBV5-1 and TRBJ2-5; D possibly corresponds to TRBD2 (6 bases). The CDR3 runs to 15 residues. Trimming took off 0 bases at V and 4 bases at J, with 13 bases between the two ends. The germline V gene has CDR1 SGHRS and CDR2 YFSETQ. The CDR3 DNA reads TGCGCCAGCAGCTTGGAAGGGCGGGGTTTAGAGACCCAGTACTTC. It specifies CASSLEGRGLETQYF.

This clone showed up just once. The CDR3 nucleotides read TGTGCCAGCAGCATTCGACCGCCTATCGACGAGCAGTACTTC. Translating gives CASSIRPPIDEQYF. This sequence joins TRBV7-9 and TRBJ2-7; D not certain. The germline V gene encodes CDR1 SEHNR and CDR2 FQNEAQ (reference sequence). V was trimmed by 5 bases and J by 5 bases, leaving 16 bases between them. The CDR3 runs 14 residues.

This clone was counted only a few times. The V gene is TRBV7-2, the J gene TRBJ1-5; tentative D call: TRBD1 (5 bases). Deletions cut 5 bases from V and 7 bases from J, with 18 bases between. Germline loops: CDR1 SGHTA, CDR2 FQGNSA. There are 15 residues in the CDR3. DNA for the CDR3: TGTGCCAGCAGCCCTGACGCAGGGAGGGTACAGCCCCAGCATTTT. Protein product: CASSPDAGRVQPQHF. The whole variable domain, remainder taken from reference TRBV7-2 and TRBJ1-5, is GAGVSQSPSNKVTEKGKDVELRCDPISGHTALYWYRQSLGQGLEFLIYFQGNSAPDKSGLPSDRFSAERTGGSVSTLTIQRTQQEDSAVYLCASSPDAGRVQPQHFGDGTRLSIL.

The V gene is TRBV5-1, the J gene TRBJ2-7; possibly TRBD2 for D (5 bases). The V end was cut by 0 bases, the J end by 0 bases, with 7 bases between. The germline V gene encodes CDR1 SGHRS and CDR2 YFSETQ. The CDR3 totals 14 residues. CDR3 sequence: CASSLAGISYEQYF. DNA for the CDR3: TGCGCCAGCAGCTTGGCCGGGATCTCCTACGAGCAGTACTTC.

This clone showed up just once. The rearrangement uses TRBV4-3 and TRBJ1-1, with D possibly matching TRBD1 (5 bases). With 4 bases removed from V and 11 bases from J, the gap between germline ends came to 20 bases. CDR1 is LGHNA and CDR2 is YSLEER in the germline V gene. The CDR3 has 14 residues. CDR3 bases: TGCGCCAGCAGCCTCGACAGAGCCTCGGGACGGGCTTTCTTT. Translation gives CASSLDRASGRAFF.

There are a few counts of this clone. The chain employs TRBV25-1 and TRBJ1-1; D perhaps matches TRBD1 (5 bases). The CDR3 is 12 residues long. With 5 bases removed from V and 11 bases from J, the gap between germline ends came to 15 bases. Looked up from germline, CDR1 is MGHDK and CDR2 is SYGVNS. In DNA form, the CDR3 reads TGTGCCAGCAGTCGGACACGGGGTTTGGCTTTCTTT. This encodes CASSRTRGLAFF.

This chain connects TRBV11-3 to TRBJ2-3, with D possibly matching TRBD1 (5 bases). This CDR3 contains 15 residues. Germline CDR1 SGHNT, CDR2 YENEEA. The germline V and J ends were trimmed by 1 base and 2 bases, with 10 bases remaining between them. The CDR3 spells CASSLGGWPTDTQYF. The CDR3 bases are TGTGCCAGCAGCTTAGGGGGCTGGCCCACAGATACGCAGTATTTT.

The chain couples TRBV7-2 to TRBJ2-5, with D possibly being TRBD1 (6 bases). Germline V lookup: CDR1 SGHTA, CDR2 FQGNSA. The CDR3 extends over 14 amino acids. Between the trimmed V and J ends, which lost 5 bases and 1 base, there was a span of 11 bases. This chain's CDR3 is CASSQQGLQETQYF. CDR3 DNA sequence: TGTGCCAGCAGCCAGCAGGGGCTCCAAGAGACCCAGTACTTC.

This clone was seen a few times. The CDR3: CASTYGGRTTEAFF. CDR3 coding DNA: TGTGCCAGCACCTATGGTGGGCGAACGACCGAAGCTTTCTTT. This chain links TRBV7-9 with TRBJ1-1; D remains unclear. The CDR3 loop spans 14 amino acids. The V gene's germline CDR1 is SEHNR and CDR2 FQNEAQ (reference sequence). Between the trimmed V and J ends, which lost 7 bases and 8 bases, there was a span of 20 bases.

The chain is built from TRBV5-1 and TRBJ2-5, with a tentative D call TRBD1 (6 bases). Germline CDR1 SGHRS, CDR2 YFSETQ. The CDR3 covers 17 residues. Trimming left V 0 bases short and J 5 bases short, with 20 bases between. CDR3 bases: TGCGCCAGCAGCTTGGGGCCCCTAGGGGGTAGACGGGAGACCCAGTACTTC. It yields the protein CASSLGPLGGRRETQYF.

This clone showed up just a few times. V is TRBV5-1 and J is TRBJ2-5; D is possibly TRBD1 or TRBD2 (5 bases each). There are 13 residues in the CDR3. Germline assignment: CDR1 SGHRS and CDR2 YFSETQ. V was pared by 6 bases and J by 4 bases, with 13 bases between. DNA for the CDR3: TGCGCCAGCAACCAACCTGGGGGAGAGACCCAGTACTTC. Its protein product is CASNQPGGETQYF.

The chain uses TRBV7-2 and TRBJ1-1, with a weak D call TRBD1 (6 bases). This CDR3 comprises 16 residues. Trimming stripped 1 base from V and 4 bases from J, with 16 bases between. The germline V gene encodes CDR1 SGHTA and CDR2 FQGNSA. Here the CDR3 reads CASSLGGGRGGTEAFF. In nucleotides, the CDR3 is TGTGCCAGCAGCTTAGGAGGGGGACGGGGAGGCACTGAAGCTTTCTTT. Variable domain in full (rest from reference TRBV7-2 and TRBJ1-1): GAGVSQSPSNKVTEKGKDVELRCDPISGHTALYWYRQSLGQGLEFLIYFQGNSAPDKSGLPSDRFSAERTGGSVSTLTIQRTQQEDSAVYLCASSLGGGRGGTEAFFGQGTRLTVV.

The chain joins TRBV7-3 to TRBJ2-1; 9 bases are a match to TRBD2. J was trimmed by 3 bases and V by 1 base; bases with no gene match: 1. The CDR3 length is 15 residues. The germline V gene has CDR1 SGHTA and CDR2 FQGTGA. For the CDR3, the DNA is TGTGCCAGCAGCTTAAATAGCGGGGGCTACAATGAGCAGTTCTTC. It is translated as CASSLNSGGYNEQFF.

The chain links TRBV2 to TRBJ2-3; perhaps TRBD2 as D (6 bases). The V end was cut by 5 bases, the J end by 4 bases, with 19 bases between. Germline CDR1 reads SNHLY; CDR2 reads FYNNEI. The CDR3 has 16 residues. DNA of the CDR3: TGTGCCAGCAGTTCCCAAGGAGGGGCGCGGGCAGATACGCAGTATTTT. This gives the protein CASSSQGGARADTQYF.

The chain is built from TRBV7-2 and TRBJ2-7; D possibly corresponds to TRBD1 (5 bases). Between the trimmed V and J ends, which lost 0 bases and 2 bases, there was a span of 8 bases. Looked up from germline, CDR1 is SGHTA and CDR2 is FQGNSA. The CDR3 spans 14 residues. CDR3: CASSLADTTYEQYF. The CDR3 DNA reads as TGTGCCAGCAGCTTAGCGGACACCACCTACGAGCAGTACTTC.

Only a few counts were recorded for this clone. This CDR3 is CASSWYGQNTEAFF. CDR3 nucleotides: TGTGCCAGCAGCTGGTACGGGCAGAACACTGAAGCTTTCTTT. The chain combines TRBV7-9 with TRBJ1-1; D not resolved. Germline assignment: CDR1 SEHNR and CDR2 FQNEAQ (reference sequence). The CDR3 is made up of 14 amino acids. V was cut by 4 bases and J by 1 base, with 10 bases left in between.

V gene TRBV2 combines with J gene TRBJ2-7; D unclear. From germline, CDR1 is SNHLY and CDR2 FYNNEI. The CDR3 totals 14 residues. Trimming took 7 bases from V and 0 from J, leaving 13 bases between them. CDR3 residues: CASTARRSSYEQYF. The DNA of the CDR3 is TGTGCCAGCACAGCCCGACGATCCTCCTACGAGCAGTACTTC.

The chain has TRBV28 and TRBJ1-2; 7 bases map to TRBD1. In germline, CDR1 is MDHEN, CDR2 SYDVKM. The length of the CDR3 is 12 residues. V trimming: 8 bases; J trimming: 6 bases; junction bases outside the gene matches: 6. The chain's CDR3 is CASQTGPHGYTF. In nucleotides, the CDR3 is TGTGCCAGCCAGACAGGGCCCCATGGCTACACCTTC.